This T cell receptor (beta chain) originates from a study of cytomegalovirus exposure and HLA in healthy donors. The wider study: When 350 to 500 donors were genotyped, around 77% of them were found to fall in the Caucasian-associated ancestry cluster.

Researchers ran the PCR with 60 Vbeta and 13 Jbeta primers. Here immunoSEQ multiplex PCR was the method, and the copy in TCRdb shows in-frame clones only, minus some. The sample lists over 100,000 clones; 66% were seen once. Whole-study results and caveats: In a later analysis, an Asian-associated ancestry cluster reportedly showed fewer N-insertions than the approximately 660-donor mean.

Concerning this clone: The antigen is not known.

After removal of 3 bases from V and 0 bases from J, the junction contained 7 bases not matched to a gene. The CDR3 is 18 residues long. Germline-derived CDR1 and CDR2 are KGHSH and LQKENI. The V call is TRBV18, the J call TRBJ2-5, with 13 positions matching TRBD2. The source of this sequence is a man aged 18 to 35 in good health and CMV-seronegative. The sample consisted of PBMCs. CDR3 in DNA: TGTGCCAGCTCACCTCGGACTAGCGGGGGACATTACCAAGAGACCCAGTACTTC. Its protein is CASSPRTSGGHYQETQYF.